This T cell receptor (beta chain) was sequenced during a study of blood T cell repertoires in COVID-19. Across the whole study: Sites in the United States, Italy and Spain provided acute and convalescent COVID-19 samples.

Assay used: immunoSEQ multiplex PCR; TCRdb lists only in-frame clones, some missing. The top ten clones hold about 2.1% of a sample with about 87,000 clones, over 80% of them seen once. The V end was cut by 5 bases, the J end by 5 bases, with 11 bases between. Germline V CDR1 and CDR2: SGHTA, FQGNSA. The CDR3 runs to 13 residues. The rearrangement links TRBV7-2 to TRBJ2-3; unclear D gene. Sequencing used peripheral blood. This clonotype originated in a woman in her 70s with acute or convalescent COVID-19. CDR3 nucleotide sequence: TGTGCCAGCAGCGAGCAGGTGGAAGATACGCAGTATTTT. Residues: CASSEQVEDTQYF.